A single sample gave rise to the 3 T cell receptor beta chains below, sequenced in a study of shared T cell receptors in the human thymus. Libraries were prepared by immunoSEQ multiplex PCR; TCRdb keeps only in-frame clonotypes and omits some of them. The sample gives hundreds of thousands of clones, approximately 89% of which show up once; roughly 0.0086% is in the top ten. These data were also reused for a study on human thymus T cells.

The sequenced sample was thymocytes. The receptors shown here come from a boy under three years old with a congenital heart defect.

The rearrangement links TRBV30 to TRBJ1-2, with no clear D. The V gene's germline CDR1 is GTSNPN and CDR2 SVGIG (reference sequence). V was clipped by 0 bases and J by 6 bases, with 17 bases between them. The CDR3 sequence is 15 residues long. CDR3 sequence reads: CAWSVPGCQPNGYTF. In DNA, the CDR3 is TGTGCCTGGAGTGTCCCGGGGTGCCAACCCAATGGCTACACCTTC.

The chain combines TRBV19 with TRBJ1-5, with TRBD1 matching 9 bases. Germline CDR1 LNHDA, CDR2 SQIVND (reference sequence). This CDR3 region has 15 residues. The ends lost 1 base at V and 7 bases at J; junction bases unmatched: 5. CDR3 sequence (DNA): TGTGCCAGTAGTATAGGGGACAGGGTACAGCAGCCCCAGCATTTT. Translated: CASSIGDRVQQPQHF. The whole variable domain, filled in from reference TRBV19 and TRBJ1-5, reads DGGITQSPKYLFRKEGQNVTLSCEQNLNHDAMYWYRQDPGQGLRLIYYSQIVNDFQKGDIAEGYSVSREKKESFPLTVTSAQKNPTAFYLCASSIGDRVQQPQHFGDGTRLSIL.

The chain has TRBV9 and TRBJ2-1; 9 bases agree with TRBD2. Germline V lookup: CDR1 SGDLS, CDR2 YYNGEE. With V trimmed by 4 bases and J by 6 bases, 8 bases remained unmatched. The CDR3 consists of 15 residues. In nucleotides, the CDR3 is TGTGCCAGCAGCTCTCCCGGGACTAGCCTCAATGAGCAGTTCTTC. It specifies CASSSPGTSLNEQFF.